Listed below are T cell receptor beta chains from one sample, sequenced in a study of Graves' ophthalmopathy and Graves' hyperthyroidism. TCRdb passed the multiplex PCR reads through MiXCR, listing each CDR3 protein once. This table has 360,000 or so distinct CDR3 sequences, around 17% appearing once. The sample consisted of peripheral blood. Receptors were obtained from a woman aged 18-35 years with Graves' ophthalmopathy. The CDR3 runs from the conserved cysteine through the conserved F or W. A D gene is named only where the DNA matches it firmly. Size is stated for part of the rows, as once, few or many counts, or as a class when the clone is expanded.

TRBJ1-6	TRBV7-9	many	TRBD1	CAGGQGDSPLHF	TGTGCCGGGGGACAGGGAGATTCACCCCTCCACTTT
TRBJ2-7	TRBV27	many	TRBD1	CASSTNRDRHSGQYF	TGTGCCAGCAGTACGAACCGGGACAGGCACTCTGGGCAGTACTTC
TRBJ2-7	TRBV28	.	.	CASRSVTEDPIYEQYF	TGTGCCAGCAGATCCGTCACGGAGGACCCCATATACGAGCAGTACTTC
TRBJ1-1	TRBV28	.	.	CASSVPGTWNTEAFF	TGTGCCAGCAGCGTCCCGGGGACATGGAACACTGAAGCTTTCTTT
TRBJ1-5	TRBV6-2/TRBV6-3	once	.	CASSYSERGASNQPQHF	TGTGCCAGCAGTTACTCAGAGCGGGGGGCTAGCAATCAGCCCCAGCATTTT
TRBJ1-3	TRBV11-2	.	.	CASSFFLQGGSGNTIYF	TGTGCCAGCAGCTTCTTCTTACAGGGTGGCTCTGGAAACACCATATATTTT
TRBJ2-7	TRBV29-1	.	.	CSVVGGVTYEQYF	TGCAGCGTTGTTGGGGGAGTGACCTACGAGCAGTACTTC
TRBJ1-1	TRBV11-2	few	.	CASSLVGLELKAFF	TGTGCCAGCAGCTTAGTCGGTTTGGAGTTAAAGGCTTTCTTT
TRBJ1-2	TRBV9	.	.	CASSRRANYGYTF	TGTGCCAGCAGCCGTCGTGCTAACTATGGCTACACCTTC
TRBJ2-7	TRBV6-1	many	.	CASSVQGGDEQYF	TGTGCCAGCAGTGTTCAAGGGGGGGACGAGCAGTACTTC
TRBJ1-6	TRBV6-6	many	.	CASSSQWGGGDSPLHF	TGTGCCAGCAGTTCCCAATGGGGGGGGGGTGATTCACCCCTCCACTTT
TRBJ1-2	TRBV15	once	.	CATSRIPGPYGYTF	TGTGCCACCAGCAGAATTCCCGGGCCCTATGGCTACACCTTC
TRBJ2-7	TRBV28	many	.	CASRGLLPYEQYF	TGTGCCAGCCGGGGGCTGCTTCCCTACGAGCAGTACTTC
TRBJ1-1	TRBV6-5	many	.	CASSQSGLLNTEAFF	TGTGCCAGCAGCCAATCCGGACTCCTGAACACTGAAGCTTTCTTT
TRBJ2-7	TRBV28	.	TRBD2	CASSYGAGGKTYEQYF	TGTGCCAGCAGTTACGGGGCGGGGGGAAAGACCTACGAGCAGTACTTC
TRBJ1-6	TRBV6-4	.	TRBD1	CASSDLDRGRVLYNSPLHF	TGTGCCAGCAGTGACTTAGACAGGGGACGAGTCCTGTATAATTCACCCCTCCACTTT
TRBJ1-1	TRBV20-1	many	TRBD1	CSARSGTAGGEAFF	TGCAGTGCTAGGTCCGGGACAGCAGGAGGTGAAGCTTTCTTT
TRBJ2-7	TRBV14	many	.	CASAGQGYEQYF	TGTGCCAGCGCGGGACAAGGATACGAGCAGTACTTC
TRBJ2-7	TRBV6-5	many	.	CASNKGDTTYEQYF	TGTGCCAGCAACAAGGGGGATACGACCTACGAGCAGTACTTC
TRBJ2-2	TRBV9	.	TRBD2	CASSRKSGSPPNTGELFF	TGTGCCAGCAGTAGAAAAAGCGGGAGCCCCCCGAACACCGGGGAGCTGTTTTTT
TRBJ1-1	TRBV6-5	few	.	CASSTADTEAFF	TGTGCCAGCAGTACCGCCGACACTGAAGCTTTCTTT
TRBJ1-1	TRBV29-1	many	.	CSAIRLPGAEAFF	TGCAGCGCCATTCGGCTTCCGGGGGCTGAAGCTTTCTTT
TRBJ2-5	TRBV6-2/TRBV6-3	many	.	CASSYYFGTQYF	TGTGCCAGCAGTTACTATTTCGGGACCCAGTACTTC
TRBJ1-1	TRBV2	many	.	CASRPLGQGLAEAFF	TGTGCCAGCAGGCCACTGGGGCAGGGGTTGGCTGAAGCTTTCTTT
TRBJ2-7	TRBV7-8	many	TRBD2	CASSFVGTSAYEQYF	TGTGCCAGCAGCTTCGTTGGGACTAGCGCCTACGAGCAGTACTTC
TRBJ2-7	TRBV20-1	many	.	CSATGTHYEQYF	TGCAGTGCAACCGGGACCCATTACGAGCAGTACTTC
TRBJ2-7	TRBV12-3/TRBV12-4	.	TRBD2	CASSLGGLAGKQYF	TGTGCCAGCAGTTTAGGGGGACTAGCGGGGAAGCAGTACTTC
TRBJ2-5	TRBV5-1	many	.	CASSPGGLRKTQYF	TGCGCCAGCAGCCCAGGGGGACTTCGGAAGACCCAGTACTTC
TRBJ1-1	TRBV6-2/TRBV6-3	many	.	CASSYGGNTEAFF	TGTGCCAGCAGTTATGGGGGGAACACTGAAGCTTTCTTT
TRBJ2-7	TRBV14	many	.	CASSQGPGAPYEQYF	TGTGCCAGCAGCCAAGGGCCAGGGGCACCCTACGAGCAGTACTTC
TRBJ2-3	TRBV7-8	many	.	CASSLVGVADTQYF	TGTGCCAGCAGCTTAGTCGGGGTAGCGGATACGCAGTATTTT
TRBJ1-5	TRBV7-8	many	.	CASSLARGGSGQPQHF	TGTGCCAGCAGCTTAGCGAGGGGGGGCTCCGGACAGCCCCAGCATTTT
TRBJ2-2	TRBV27	many	TRBD1	CASSLLTDRGGRLFF	TGTGCCAGCAGTCTACTCACAGACAGGGGGGGCAGGCTGTTTTTT
TRBJ2-7	TRBV6-2/TRBV6-3	.	.	CASSYGNSVEQYF	TGTGCCAGCAGTTACGGGAACAGTGTCGAGCAGTACTTC
TRBJ2-2	TRBV12-5	many	.	CASGYPTGELFF	TGTGCTAGTGGTTATCCAACCGGGGAGCTGTTTTTT
TRBJ1-1	TRBV15	many	.	CATSSWMVRDTEAFF	TGTGCCACCAGCAGCTGGATGGTGAGAGACACTGAAGCTTTCTTT
TRBJ2-6	TRBV6-5	many	.	CASSYSVASSGANVLTF	TGTGCCAGCAGTTACTCGGTGGCAAGCTCTGGGGCCAACGTCCTGACTTTC
TRBJ2-6	TRBV6-5	many	.	CASSYLLGTGANVLTF	TGTGCCAGCAGTTACCTCCTCGGGACCGGGGCCAACGTCCTGACTTTC
TRBJ2-7	TRBV6-2/TRBV6-3	many	.	CASRAREPGSYEQYF	TGTGCCAGCAGGGCTCGGGAGCCGGGGTCCTACGAGCAGTACTTC
TRBJ1-3	TRBV5-6	many	.	CASTRDSGNTIYF	TGTGCCAGCACCAGGGACTCTGGAAACACCATATATTTT
TRBJ1-1	TRBV6-2/TRBV6-3	.	.	CASSSDLRVFSEAFF	TGTGCCAGCAGTTCGGACCTGCGGGTTTTCTCTGAAGCTTTCTTT